This entry describes one T cell receptor (beta chain). This specimen comes from a study of response to subunit inactivated influenza vaccine. TCRdb re-called the RT-PCR reads with MiXCR, one entry per CDR3 protein. The sample lists some 540,000 distinct CDR3 sequences; roughly 25% were seen once. This sample also belongs to another study, concerning T cells expressing NK-cell markers. That paper notes: In generating TCR beta cDNA, 5'RACE template switching with UMIs was used.

Here the sequenced sample was CD4+ T cells sorted from PBMCs, taken roughly 12 days after vaccination. This TCR was recovered from a man aged 45 to 65 who received an inactivated influenza vaccine.

CDR3 sequence reads: CASSASGVPNYGYTF. The CDR3 DNA reads as TGTGCCAGCAGCGCCAGCGGGGTCCCTAACTATGGCTACACCTTC. V and J are TRBV5-6 and TRBJ1-2; D is undetermined. The germline V gene has CDR1 SGHDT and CDR2 YYEEEE. Trimming pared 4 bases from V and 0 bases from J, leaving 13 bases between. The CDR3 has 15 amino acids.